This TCR beta chain was retrieved from a study of early T cells in non-severe SARS-CoV-2 infection. This clonotype was observed at least ten times. TCRdb independently ran MiXCR on the 5' RACE reads; one entry per CDR3 protein. The sample has 70,000 to 75,000 distinct CDR3 sequences, approximately 12% seen once. This TCR was recovered from an adult who was a healthcare worker with PCR-confirmed SARS-CoV-2 infection or an uninfected control (not recorded which). The sample was whole blood.

The CDR3 bases are TGTGCCAGCAAGGGCCCCAAAAACATTCAGTACTTC. It yields the protein CASKGPKNIQYF. J is TRBJ2-4 and V is TRBV2; the D is unclear. The CDR3 spans 12 residues. With 7 bases removed from V and 2 bases from J, the gap between germline ends came to 6 bases. Germline assignment: CDR1 SNHLY and CDR2 FYNNEI. The variable domain in full, with the rest retrieved from reference TRBV2 and TRBJ2-4, is EPEVTQTPSHQVTQMGQEVILRCVPISNHLYFYWYRQILGQKVEFLVSFYNNEISEKSEIFDDQFSVERPDGSNFTLKIRSTKLEDSAMYFCASKGPKNIQYFGAGTRLSVL.